The 30 T cell receptor beta chains below come from one sample, sequenced in a study of T-cell memory formation after mild COVID-19. TCRdb reprocessed the 5' RACE reads via MiXCR and lists one record per CDR3 protein. Here the sample spans almost 550,000 distinct CDR3 sequences, roughly 20% being singletons. The sequenced material came from PBMCs or a T cell subset sorted from them (not recorded which). These receptors all come from an adult woman who had mild COVID-19 (a few samples of this study predate the infection). Cell type and time point are not known.

The V gene is TRBV9, the J gene TRBJ2-7; 9 bases agree with TRBD2. Germline loops: CDR1 SGDLS, CDR2 YYNGEE. V gave up 0 bases and J gave up 5 bases; unmatched junction bases: 6. CDR3 length: 15 amino acids. The CDR3 DNA is TGTGCCAGCAGCGTAGGGTCTAGCGGGGCTCACGAGCAGTACTTC. Protein: CASSVGSSGAHEQYF.

The chain is built from TRBV2 and TRBJ1-1; 7 bases map to TRBD1. CDR1 SNHLY and CDR2 FYNNEI come from the germline V gene. V was clipped by 8 bases and J by 4 bases; unmatched bases: 7. The CDR3 spans 13 residues. The CDR3 spells CASGQDGSTEAFF. CDR3 DNA sequence: TGTGCCAGCGGACAGGATGGGAGCACTGAAGCTTTCTTT.

The chain uses TRBV12-3 or TRBV12-4 and TRBJ2-3; TRBD1 agrees at 11 bases. Germline trimming cut 4 bases from V and 6 bases from J; bases unmatched to any gene: 12. The CDR3 is 17 amino acids. This CDR3 is CASSSTGTGGGWDTQYF. The CDR3 nucleotides are TGTGCCAGCAGTTCCACCGGGACAGGGGGAGGTTGGGATACGCAGTATTTT.

The rearrangement joins TRBV21-1 to TRBJ2-1; the listed D gene, TRBD1, was not tested against the DNA. TRBV21-1 is a documented pseudogene. The CDR3 runs to 15 residues. In DNA, the CDR3 is TGTGCCAGCAGACCACGGGAGAGCTCCTACAATGAGCAGTTCTTC. This codes for CASRPRESSYNEQFF.

A few counts support this clonotype. J is TRBJ1-2 and V is TRBV14, with D perhaps TRBD1 (6 bases). V gave up 5 bases and J gave up 4 bases, with 11 bases separating them. Germline assignment: CDR1 SGHDN and CDR2 FVKESK. The CDR3 consists of 13 residues. The CDR3 spells CASSYRVIYGYTF. In nucleotides, the CDR3 is TGTGCCAGCAGCTACAGGGTTATCTATGGCTACACCTTC.

This clonotype turned up a few times. V is TRBV20-1 and J is TRBJ2-7, with 7 positions matching TRBD1. From germline, CDR1 is DFQATT and CDR2 SNEGSKA (reference sequence). The V and J ends lost 1 base and 1 base, in that order; junction bases with no gene match: 7. The CDR3 has 15 residues. The DNA of the CDR3 is TGCAGTGCTAGAGTTGAAACGGGACAGTCCTACGAGCAGTACTTC. It translates to CSARVETGQSYEQYF.

The chain links TRBV20-1 to TRBJ2-7; D possibly corresponds to TRBD1 (6 bases). The CDR3 runs 13 residues. The V end lost 3 bases, the J end lost 6 bases, and 15 bases lay between the germline ends. Germline V gene data show CDR1 as DFQATT and CDR2 as SNEGSKA (reference sequence). The CDR3 DNA is TGCAGTGCTAGTGAACAGGGAGAAAGCGAGCAGTACTTC. Translating it yields CSASEQGESEQYF.

This clonotype has at least ten counts. The chain joins TRBV2 to TRBJ1-1; tentatively, D is TRBD1 (5 bases). The CDR3 runs to 17 residues. V was shortened by 6 bases and J by 1 base, with 21 bases between the two germline ends. Germline V gene data show CDR1 as SNHLY and CDR2 as FYNNEI. CDR3 DNA sequence: TGTGCCAGCAGCCCCGTAGCAACAGATGGGGCGAACACTGAAGCTTTCTTT. The encoded protein is CASSPVATDGANTEAFF.

For the CDR3, the DNA is TGCAGTGCTAAGTTTATGAAGGGGGCCTCCTACAATGAGCAGTTCTTC. Its translation: CSAKFMKGASYNEQFF. V is TRBV20-1 and J is TRBJ2-1; 7 nucleotides line up with TRBD1. Germline V gene data show CDR1 as DFQATT and CDR2 as SNEGSKA (reference sequence). The CDR3 consists of 16 residues. V was pared by 4 bases and J by 0 bases, with 9 bases of the junction left unmatched.

The genes are TRBV7-9 and TRBJ2-5; D perhaps matches TRBD1 (6 bases). Trimming stripped 3 bases from V and 2 bases from J, with 16 bases between. CDR1 SEHNR and CDR2 FQNEAQ come from the germline V gene (reference sequence). This CDR3 is 16 amino acids long. CDR3: CASSLYERTEQETQYF. The CDR3 region has the DNA TGTGCCAGCAGCTTGTACGAGAGGACAGAGCAAGAGACCCAGTACTTC.

The V and J genes are TRBV7-3 and TRBJ2-1, with a tentative D call TRBD1 (6 bases). The V end lost 5 bases, the J end lost 2 bases, and 16 bases lay between the germline ends. Germline assignment: CDR1 SGHTA and CDR2 FQGTGA. This CDR3 is built from 16 residues. The CDR3 sequence: CASSLLNRVPYNEQFF. Written as DNA, the CDR3 is TGTGCCAGCAGCCTACTAAACAGGGTCCCCTACAATGAGCAGTTCTTC.

The chain recombines TRBV5-4 with TRBJ2-7; 10 positions agree with TRBD2. The CDR3 has 16 residues. Germline assignment: CDR1 SGHNT and CDR2 YYREEE (reference sequence). The ends lost 4 bases at V and 5 bases at J; junction bases unmatched: 12. The CDR3 DNA follows: TGTGCCAGCAGCACGCTCAGCGGGAGGGCCGGGGACGAGCAGTACTTC. Its protein product is CASSTLSGRAGDEQYF.

The chain couples TRBV20-1 to TRBJ1-1; D uncertain. Per germline, CDR1 DFQATT and CDR2 SNEGSKA (reference sequence). V was pared by 0 bases and J by 5 bases, with 19 bases between. The CDR3 extends over 16 amino acids. CDR3 nucleotide sequence: TGCAGTGCTAGAGATGAGGCCTCCCGGGCGCTAACTGAAGCTTTCTTT. Amino acids: CSARDEASRALTEAFF.

Many counts were recorded for this clonotype. V gene TRBV12-3 or TRBV12-4 combines with J gene TRBJ2-1, with unresolved D. Trimming removed 2 bases at V and 4 bases at J, with 3 bases between. This CDR3 has 12 amino acids. CDR3 residues: CASSLIYNEQFF. In nucleotides, the CDR3 is TGTGCCAGCAGTTTAATATACAATGAGCAGTTCTTC.

The chain is built from TRBV5-1 and TRBJ2-3; perhaps TRBD2 as D (7 bases). The V end lost 3 bases, the J end lost 3 bases, and 11 bases lay between the germline ends. The CDR3 has 14 residues. From germline, CDR1 is SGHRS and CDR2 YFSETQ. The DNA of the CDR3 is TGCGCCAGCAGCTGGGGGGGCCGGACAGATACGCAGTATTTT. This gives the protein CASSWGGRTDTQYF.

This chain uses TRBV7-6 with TRBJ1-2; TRBD1 agrees at 8 bases. The CDR3 sequence is 15 residues long. Trimming removed 5 bases from V and 6 bases from J; junction bases left unmatched: 11. The germline V gene has CDR1 SGHVS and CDR2 FNYEAQ. The CDR3 spells CASSLEAGGADGYTF. Here the CDR3 DNA reads TGTGCCAGCAGCCTCGAGGCAGGGGGCGCGGATGGCTACACCTTC.

There are many counts of this clonotype. The chain recombines TRBV6-5 with TRBJ2-7, with 12 nucleotides matching TRBD2. Per the germline V gene, CDR1 is MNHEY and CDR2 is SVGAGI. The CDR3 is 14 residues long. V lost 6 bases and J lost 10; bases outside the gene matches: 10. The DNA of the CDR3 is TGTGCCAGCAGGGAGACTAGCGGGAGTTCTCCCCAGTACTTC. It translates to CASRETSGSSPQYF.

This clonotype occurred a few times. CDR3 residues: CASSLRALGGSGNTIYF. Here the CDR3 DNA reads TGCGCCAGCAGCCTCCGGGCCCTGGGGGGCTCTGGAAACACCATATATTTT. This chain joins TRBV5-1 and TRBJ1-3, with a weak D call TRBD1 (5 bases). There are 17 residues in the CDR3. Looked up from germline, CDR1 is SGHRS and CDR2 is YFSETQ. V was trimmed by 4 bases and J by 0 bases, leaving 17 bases between them. The full variable domain, rest sourced from reference TRBV5-1 and TRBJ1-3, is KAGVTQTPRYLIKTRGQQVTLSCSPISGHRSVSWYQQTPGQGLQFLFEYFSETQRNKGNFPGRFSGRQFSNSRSEMNVSTLELGDSALYLCASSLRALGGSGNTIYFGEGSWLTVV.

This clonotype was seen more than once but under ten times. This chain links TRBV30 with TRBJ1-1; 8 positions agree with TRBD1. Germline V gene data show CDR1 as GTSNPN and CDR2 as SVGIG (reference sequence). CDR3 length: 14 amino acids. V lost 7 bases, J lost 4 bases, and 11 bases stayed unmatched. The CDR3, as DNA: TGTGCCTTGGCAGGGGGCTCGGGCGGCACTGAAGCTTTCTTT. It codes for CALAGGSGGTEAFF.

The chain joins TRBV4-1 to TRBJ1-2; the D is unclear. Germline CDR1 and CDR2: MGHRA and YSYEKL. CDR3 length: 13 residues. V was clipped by 1 base and J by 4 bases, with 7 bases between them. The CDR3 spells CASSQVRTYGYTF. CDR3 nucleotides: TGCGCCAGCAGCCAAGTTCGGACCTATGGCTACACCTTC.

The chain couples TRBV29-1 to TRBJ1-1; no clear D. V lost 6 bases to trimming and J lost 6 bases, with 17 bases between them. The CDR3 is 13 amino acids. Germline loops: CDR1 SQVTM, CDR2 ANQGSEA. As DNA, the CDR3 is TGCAGCGTCGCGGGGTTAGAAAGGCCTGAAGCTTTCTTT. Translation: CSVAGLERPEAFF.

In this sample, this clonotype turned up a few times. The chain carries TRBV5-1 and TRBJ2-1, with 10 bases aligning to TRBD2. CDR1 and CDR2 (germline): SGHRS, YFSETQ. V shed 0 bases, J shed 7 bases, and the junction held 7 bases outside the gene matches. This CDR3 has 16 amino acids. The CDR3 region is CASSLEPSGSWNEQFF. In nucleotides, the CDR3 is TGCGCCAGCAGCTTGGAGCCTAGCGGGAGCTGGAATGAGCAGTTCTTC.

The chain has TRBV29-1 and TRBJ2-1, with D tentatively TRBD1 (6 bases). The CDR3 has 14 amino acids. Trimming cost V 3 bases and J 0 bases, with 9 bases left between them. Germline CDR1 reads SQVTM; CDR2 reads ANQGSEA. The CDR3 DNA reads as TGCAGCGTTGAGGGGGCAGCCTCCTACAATGAGCAGTTCTTC. Protein sequence: CSVEGAASYNEQFF.

This clonotype came up a few times. The chain uses TRBV7-3 and TRBJ1-1; TRBD1 might be the D (6 bases). CDR3 length equals 14 residues. Trimming took 2 bases from V and 4 from J, leaving 11 bases between them. In germline, CDR1 is SGHTA, CDR2 FQGTGA. The CDR3 DNA follows: TGTGCCAGCAGCTTATCACAGGGCATCACTGAAGCTTTCTTT. Amino acid sequence: CASSLSQGITEAFF.

This clonotype was seen more than once but under ten times. The chain employs TRBV11-2 and TRBJ2-4; 13 nucleotides line up with TRBD2. The CDR3 runs 18 residues. V lost 4 bases to trimming and J lost 0 bases; unmatched junction nucleotides: 6. Germline V CDR1 and CDR2: SGHAT, FQNNGV. CDR3 sequence (DNA): TGTGCCAGCAGCTCACGGACTAGCGGGAGCCTAGCCAAAAACATTCAGTACTTC. It translates to CASSSRTSGSLAKNIQYF. Combining the CDR3 with reference TRBV11-2 and TRBJ2-4 gives the whole variable domain EAGVAQSPRYKIIEKRQSVAFWCNPISGHATLYWYQQILGQGPKLLIQFQNNGVVDDSQLPKDRFSAERLKGVDSTLKIQPAKLEDSAVYLCASSSRTSGSLAKNIQYFGAGTRLSVL.

There are a few counts of this clonotype. The J gene is TRBJ2-7, the V gene TRBV5-1, with D unclear. Germline V gene lookup returns CDR1 SGHRS and CDR2 YFSETQ. Trimming removed 4 bases at V and 5 bases at J, with 10 bases between. The CDR3 covers 12 residues. CDR3 protein: CASSVGIHEQYF. In DNA form, the CDR3 reads TGCGCCAGCAGCGTTGGGATCCACGAGCAGTACTTC.

The J gene is TRBJ2-1, the V gene TRBV10-2, with D uncertain. In germline, CDR1 is WSHSY, CDR2 SAAADI. The CDR3 consists of 15 residues. Between the trimmed V and J ends, which lost 5 bases and 4 bases, there was a span of 15 bases. The CDR3 here is CASSPRYTVYNEQFF. CDR3 nucleotide sequence: TGCGCCAGCAGTCCCCGGTACACGGTATACAATGAGCAGTTCTTC.

This chain uses TRBV12-3 or TRBV12-4 with TRBJ2-1; TRBD2 is a possible D gene (6 bases). The CDR3 length is 8 residues. The V and J ends lost 11 bases and 10 bases respectively, with 6 bases between them. This CDR3 is CAAGEQFF. In DNA, the CDR3 is TGTGCCGCGGGGGAGCAGTTCTTC.

A remark on this clonotype: Its ends do not fully match the called genes, so a read error is possible. The V gene is TRBV29-1, the J gene TRBJ2-1, with D possibly TRBD2 on 5 matching bases. This CDR3 is built from 14 residues. Germline CDR1 is SQVTM and CDR2 is ANQGSEA. Here the CDR3 DNA reads TGCAGCGTAGAAGATACTAGACGTTATGGTGAGCAGTTCTTC. Its protein is CSVEDTRRYGEQFF.

This clonotype was seen a handful of times. The rearrangement joins TRBV24-1 to TRBJ2-3; 12 nucleotides line up with TRBD1. CDR3 length equals 16 residues. V shed 3 bases, J shed 7 bases, and the junction held 7 bases outside the gene matches. The germline CDR1 and CDR2 sequences are KGHDR and SFDVKD. In DNA, the CDR3 is TGTGCCACCAGTGATGCCGGGACAGGGGGCGTGTATACGCAGTATTTT. Protein: CATSDAGTGGVYTQYF.